The T cell receptor beta chain under discussion was sequenced for a study of T cells in localized non-small cell lung cancer. Notes on the study in general: Uninvolved adjacent lung had the highest recorded T cell clonality, with tumor below it. Since sequencing was restricted to only one region of the tumor, intratumor heterogeneity remains a possibility.

Concerning this clone itself: The antigen remains undetermined.

After removal of 2 bases from V and 4 bases from J, the junction contained 2 bases not matched to a gene. The CDR3 extends over 14 amino acids. CDR1 is GTSNPN and CDR2 is SVGIG in the germline V gene (reference sequence). Sequenced by immunoSEQ multiplex PCR; TCRdb stores in-frame clones only, minus some. The data hold under 20,000 clones, with 89% observed a single time. The chain combines TRBV30 with TRBJ2-2; 9 bases map to TRBD2. This clonotype was sampled from a man aged 35 to 69 with stage I lung adenocarcinoma. Specimen: peripheral blood, collected before any cancer treatment. CDR3 nucleotide sequence: TGTGCCTGGAGTCCTAGCGGGGTCACCGGGGAGCTGTTTTTT. The encoded protein is CAWSPSGVTGELFF.